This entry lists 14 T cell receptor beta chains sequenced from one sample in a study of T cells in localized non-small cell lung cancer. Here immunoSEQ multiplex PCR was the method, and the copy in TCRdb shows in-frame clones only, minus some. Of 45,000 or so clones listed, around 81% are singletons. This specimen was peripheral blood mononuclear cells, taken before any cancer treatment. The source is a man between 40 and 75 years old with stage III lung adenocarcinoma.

CDR3 sequence reads: CASSNSGVKRDTQYF. In DNA, the CDR3 is TGTGCCAGTTCCAACAGCGGGGTCAAACGGGATACGCAGTATTTT. This chain links TRBV6-5 with TRBJ2-3; 7 bases are shared with TRBD2. Per germline, CDR1 MNHEY and CDR2 SVGAGI. The length of the CDR3 is 15 residues. Trimming took 9 bases from V and 6 from J; bases not matched to a gene: 15.

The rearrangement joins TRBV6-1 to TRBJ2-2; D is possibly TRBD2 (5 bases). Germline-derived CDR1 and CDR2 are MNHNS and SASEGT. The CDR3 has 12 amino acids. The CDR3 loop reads CVHGENTGELFF. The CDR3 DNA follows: TGTGTTCACGGGGAGAACACCGGGGAGCTGTTTTTT.

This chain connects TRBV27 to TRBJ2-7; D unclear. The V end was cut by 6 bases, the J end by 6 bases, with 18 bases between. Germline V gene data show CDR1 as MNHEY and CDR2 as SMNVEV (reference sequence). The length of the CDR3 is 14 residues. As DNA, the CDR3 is TGTGCCAGCAGCCCTACGAAGAGTTCTACCGAGCAGTACTTC. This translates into CASSPTKSSTEQYF.

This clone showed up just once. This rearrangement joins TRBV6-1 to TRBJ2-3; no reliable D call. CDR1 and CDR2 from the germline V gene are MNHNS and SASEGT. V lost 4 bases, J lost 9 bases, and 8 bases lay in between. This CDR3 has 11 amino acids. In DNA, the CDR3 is TGTGCCAGCAGTGCCGAGGTCACGCAGTATTTT. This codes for CASSAEVTQYF.

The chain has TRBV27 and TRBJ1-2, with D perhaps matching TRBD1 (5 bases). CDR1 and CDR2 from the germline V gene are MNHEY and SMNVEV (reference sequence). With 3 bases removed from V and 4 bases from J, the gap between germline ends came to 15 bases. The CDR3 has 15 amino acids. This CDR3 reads CASSLMGEGTYGYTF. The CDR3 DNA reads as TGTGCCAGCAGTTTGATGGGGGAGGGGACCTATGGCTACACCTTC.

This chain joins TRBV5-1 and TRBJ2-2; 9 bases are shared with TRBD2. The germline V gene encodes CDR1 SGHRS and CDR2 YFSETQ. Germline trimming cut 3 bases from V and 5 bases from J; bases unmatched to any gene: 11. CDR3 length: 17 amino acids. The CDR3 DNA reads TGCGCCAGCAGCTCCTCCTCGGGACTAGCCATTACCGGGGAGCTGTTTTTT. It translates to CASSSSSGLAITGELFF.

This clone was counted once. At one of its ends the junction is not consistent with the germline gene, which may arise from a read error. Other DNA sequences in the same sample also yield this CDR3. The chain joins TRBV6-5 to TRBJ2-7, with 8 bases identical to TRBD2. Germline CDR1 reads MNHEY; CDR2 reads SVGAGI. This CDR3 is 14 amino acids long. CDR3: CASSFDLAGYEQYF. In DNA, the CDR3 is TGTGCTAGCAGTTTTGACCTAGCGGGCTACGAGCAGTACTTC.

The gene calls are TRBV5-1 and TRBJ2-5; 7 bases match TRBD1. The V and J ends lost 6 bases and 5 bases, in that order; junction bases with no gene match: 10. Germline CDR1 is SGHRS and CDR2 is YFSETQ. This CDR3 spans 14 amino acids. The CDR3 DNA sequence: TGCGCCAGCACCCCCAGGACAGGTCGGGAGACCCAGTACTTC. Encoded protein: CASTPRTGRETQYF.

This chain's CDR3 is CASSPWRGAGTDTQYF. CDR3 coding DNA: TGTGCCAGCAGCCCCTGGCGGGGGGCCGGCACAGATACGCAGTATTTT. The rearrangement links TRBV27 to TRBJ2-3, with TRBD2 matching over 8 bases. The V segment lost 6 bases and the J segment 1 base; nucleotides outside the gene matches: 9. The CDR3 consists of 16 residues. Per germline, CDR1 MNHEY and CDR2 SMNVEV (reference sequence).

This CDR3 reads CASSLSLTGEQFF. In DNA, the CDR3 is TGTGCCAGCAGTTTAAGCCTAACCGGTGAGCAGTTCTTC. The J gene is TRBJ2-1, the V gene TRBV27, with D unclear. The V end was cut by 2 bases, the J end by 9 bases, with 11 bases between. CDR1 and CDR2 from the germline V gene are MNHEY and SMNVEV (reference sequence). The CDR3 is made up of 13 amino acids.

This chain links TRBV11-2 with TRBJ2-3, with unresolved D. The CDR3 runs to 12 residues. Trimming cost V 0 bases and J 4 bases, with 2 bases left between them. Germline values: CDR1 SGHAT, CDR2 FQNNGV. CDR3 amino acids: CASSLESDTQYF. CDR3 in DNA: TGTGCCAGCAGCTTAGAATCAGATACGCAGTATTTT. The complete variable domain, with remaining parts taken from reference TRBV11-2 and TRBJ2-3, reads EAGVAQSPRYKIIEKRQSVAFWCNPISGHATLYWYQQILGQGPKLLIQFQNNGVVDDSQLPKDRFSAERLKGVDSTLKIQPAKLEDSAVYLCASSLESDTQYFGPGTRLTVL.

The CDR3 reads CASSSSTDTQYF. Here the CDR3 DNA reads TGTGCCAGCAGTTCATCCACAGATACGCAGTATTTT. The chain links TRBV6-5 to TRBJ2-3; the D is unclear. This CDR3 has 12 residues. The V and J ends lost 4 bases and 2 bases respectively, with 4 bases between them. Germline V gene data show CDR1 as MNHEY and CDR2 as SVGAGI.

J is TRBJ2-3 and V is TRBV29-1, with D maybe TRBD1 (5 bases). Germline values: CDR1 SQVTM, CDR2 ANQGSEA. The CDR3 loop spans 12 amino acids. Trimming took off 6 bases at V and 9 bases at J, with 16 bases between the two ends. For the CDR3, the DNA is TGCAGCGTCGGCCTGGGGCACGGCACGCAGTATTTT. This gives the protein CSVGLGHGTQYF.

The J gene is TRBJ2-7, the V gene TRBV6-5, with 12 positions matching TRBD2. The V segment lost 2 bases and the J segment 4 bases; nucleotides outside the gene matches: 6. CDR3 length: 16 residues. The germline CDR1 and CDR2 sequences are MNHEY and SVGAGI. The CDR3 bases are TGTGCCAGCAGTTACGCTAGCGGGGGGGCGAATTACGAGCAGTACTTC. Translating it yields CASSYASGGANYEQYF.